Listed below are T cell receptor beta chains from one sample, sequenced in a study of CD8+CD57+ T cells in acquired aplastic anemia. TCRdb called the reads again in MiXCR, with one record for every CDR3 protein. The repertoire consists of around 64,000 distinct CDR3 sequences, with about 56% occurring once and the leading ten covering 2.5%. The sample taken for sequencing was sorted CD4+, CD8+, or CD8+CD57+ T cells (not recorded which) from PBMCs. These receptors all come from a human donor in good health, serving as a control. CDR3s include the opening cysteine and the closing phenylalanine or tryptophan. Each record gives: CDR3 DNA, CDR3 protein, D gene, V gene, J gene, clone size. The D gene is left open where the match is weak. Not all rows give a size; the values are once, few, many and, for expanded clones, a class.

CDR3nt: TGTGCCAGCAGCTTAGCTCCGGGTATCGCTGGCTACACCTTC
CDR3aa: CASSLAPGIAGYTF
d_gene: .
v_gene: TRBV7-2
j_gene: TRBJ1-2
abundance: .

CDR3nt: TGTGCCACCGCCCTAGCGGCAAGACCAGATACGCAGTATTTT
CDR3aa: CATALAARPDTQYF
d_gene: TRBD2
v_gene: TRBV19
j_gene: TRBJ2-3
abundance: .

CDR3nt: TGTGCCAGCAGTCCCGCGTGGGGCACAGATACGCAGTATTTT
CDR3aa: CASSPAWGTDTQYF
d_gene: .
v_gene: TRBV7-9
j_gene: TRBJ2-3
abundance: once

CDR3nt: TGTGCCATCAGCGGGACTACCTACGAGCAGTACTTC
CDR3aa: CAISGTTYEQYF
d_gene: TRBD2
v_gene: TRBV10-3
j_gene: TRBJ2-7
abundance: few

CDR3nt: TGTGCCAGCGGTACTAGCGGGATCGGGGGTACGCAGTATTTT
CDR3aa: CASGTSGIGGTQYF
d_gene: TRBD2
v_gene: TRBV9
j_gene: TRBJ2-3
abundance: many

CDR3nt: TGTGCCAGCAGCGCCCGGGACAGGTTCGACAATGAGCAGTTCTTC
CDR3aa: CASSARDRFDNEQFF
d_gene: TRBD1
v_gene: TRBV4-2
j_gene: TRBJ2-1
abundance: .

CDR3nt: TGCAGCGTTACAGGGAATGGCTACACCTTC
CDR3aa: CSVTGNGYTF
d_gene: .
v_gene: TRBV29-1
j_gene: TRBJ1-2
abundance: few

CDR3nt: TGCAGCGTTGAGGGCGAAGGGGGAAGGCAGTACTTC
CDR3aa: CSVEGEGGRQYF
d_gene: .
v_gene: TRBV29-1
j_gene: TRBJ2-7
abundance: medium-sized

CDR3nt: TGTGCCATCGGCCGACTAGCGGGGGACAATGAGCAGTTCTTC
CDR3aa: CAIGRLAGDNEQFF
d_gene: TRBD2
v_gene: TRBV10-3
j_gene: TRBJ2-1
abundance: .

CDR3nt: TGTGCCATCAGATCCAGCGGGAGGGGCCGCTACGAGCAGTACTTC
CDR3aa: CAIRSSGRGRYEQYF
d_gene: TRBD2
v_gene: TRBV10-3
j_gene: TRBJ2-7
abundance: once

CDR3nt: TGTGCCAGCAGCTTACGTGACGGCGGGACAGATACGCAGTATTTT
CDR3aa: CASSLRDGGTDTQYF
d_gene: .
v_gene: TRBV7-6
j_gene: TRBJ2-3
abundance: many

CDR3nt: TGCAGTGCTAGGGCGGAGGTTACTTCCTACAATGAGCAGTTCTTC
CDR3aa: CSARAEVTSYNEQFF
d_gene: .
v_gene: TRBV20-1
j_gene: TRBJ2-1
abundance: .

CDR3nt: TGTGCCAGCAGCTTGCCGGGGGGGCAAGAGACCCAGTACTTC
CDR3aa: CASSLPGGQETQYF
d_gene: TRBD2
v_gene: TRBV7-9
j_gene: TRBJ2-5
abundance: .

CDR3nt: TGTGCCAGCAGTACTAGCGGGAATTACTACAATGAGCAGTTCTTC
CDR3aa: CASSTSGNYYNEQFF
d_gene: TRBD2
v_gene: TRBV2
j_gene: TRBJ2-1
abundance: many

CDR3nt: TGTGCCAGCGGTCAAATCCGGGACCCAGATTCACCCCTCCACTTT
CDR3aa: CASGQIRDPDSPLHF
d_gene: .
v_gene: TRBV11-2
j_gene: TRBJ1-6
abundance: .

CDR3nt: TGTGCCAGTAGCCAACTGGGAGGATTGTCACCCCTCCACTTT
CDR3aa: CASSQLGGLSPLHF
d_gene: .
v_gene: TRBV14
j_gene: TRBJ1-6
abundance: .

CDR3nt: TGTGCCAGCAGCGTAGGGGCTAGCGGTTACTCCTACGAGCAGTACTTC
CDR3aa: CASSVGASGYSYEQYF
d_gene: TRBD2
v_gene: TRBV9
j_gene: TRBJ2-7
abundance: many

CDR3nt: TGCAGTGCGACCGGACAGGCTGATGTCTATGAGCAGTTCTTC
CDR3aa: CSATGQADVYEQFF
d_gene: TRBD1
v_gene: TRBV20-1
j_gene: TRBJ2-1
abundance: many

CDR3nt: TGTGCCAGCAGTTTACAGGAGAGCGAGCAGTACTTC
CDR3aa: CASSLQESEQYF
d_gene: .
v_gene: TRBV12-3/TRBV12-4
j_gene: TRBJ2-7
abundance: .

CDR3nt: TGTGCCACCAGTGATGCCGGGACAGGGAATTCACCCCTCCACTTT
CDR3aa: CATSDAGTGNSPLHF
d_gene: TRBD1
v_gene: TRBV24-1
j_gene: TRBJ1-6
abundance: .

CDR3nt: TGCAGTGCGAAGTTGGCTTACGAGCAGTACTTC
CDR3aa: CSAKLAYEQYF
d_gene: .
v_gene: TRBV20-1
j_gene: TRBJ2-7
abundance: medium-sized

CDR3nt: TGTGCCAGCAGCGCTAGACCGGATAGCGGTTACTGGCAGTACTTC
CDR3aa: CASSARPDSGYWQYF
d_gene: .
v_gene: TRBV11-2
j_gene: TRBJ2-7
abundance: .

CDR3nt: TGTGCCAGCAGCCCCTCGACCTCCGGGGCGAGCACAGATACGCAGTATTTT
CDR3aa: CASSPSTSGASTDTQYF
d_gene: .
v_gene: TRBV4-2
j_gene: TRBJ2-3
abundance: many

CDR3nt: TGCAGTGCTAGAGGGGGGGGGGTCGGCCAGCCCCAGCATTTT
CDR3aa: CSARGGGVGQPQHF
d_gene: .
v_gene: TRBV20-1
j_gene: TRBJ1-5
abundance: many

CDR3nt: TGTGCCATCAGTGAGGGAATCTTAGTCCGCGAGCAGTACTTC
CDR3aa: CAISEGILVREQYF
d_gene: .
v_gene: TRBV10-3
j_gene: TRBJ2-7
abundance: few

CDR3nt: TGTGCCACCAGTGTCGCGCTTTTAGACTCTGGAAACACCTTC
CDR3aa: CATSVALLDSGNTF
d_gene: .
v_gene: TRBV24-1
j_gene: TRBJ1-2
abundance: .

CDR3nt: TGTGCCACCAGCAGAGATCAAGGTTACGAGCAGTACTTC
CDR3aa: CATSRDQGYEQYF
d_gene: .
v_gene: TRBV25-1
j_gene: TRBJ2-7
abundance: once

CDR3nt: TGTGCCAGCAGCTCGGGCGAGCTGGGCACAGATACGCAGTATTTT
CDR3aa: CASSSGELGTDTQYF
d_gene: .
v_gene: TRBV5-5
j_gene: TRBJ2-3
abundance: many

CDR3nt: TGTGCCAGCAGCCACATCAACGTCGGTGGCACTGAAGCTTTCTTT
CDR3aa: CASSHINVGGTEAFF
d_gene: .
v_gene: TRBV14
j_gene: TRBJ1-1
abundance: many

CDR3nt: TGTGCCAGCAGTTATTCCACAGGGGGCCCTGGGGCCAACGTCCTGACTTTC
CDR3aa: CASSYSTGGPGANVLTF
d_gene: TRBD1
v_gene: TRBV6-9
j_gene: TRBJ2-6
abundance: many

CDR3nt: TGCGCCAGCAGTGAGTCGATGGGTGCCCTGCCCTATGGCTACACCTTC
CDR3aa: CASSESMGALPYGYTF
d_gene: .
v_gene: TRBV10-2
j_gene: TRBJ1-2
abundance: .

CDR3nt: TGTGCCAGCAGAGGAAGGGTAGCTGAAGCTTTCTTT
CDR3aa: CASRGRVAEAFF
d_gene: .
v_gene: TRBV25-1
j_gene: TRBJ1-1
abundance: .

CDR3nt: TGCGCCAGCAGCCAAGTTCTGGGAGGGCCGTACAATGAGCAGTTCTTC
CDR3aa: CASSQVLGGPYNEQFF
d_gene: TRBD2
v_gene: TRBV5-1
j_gene: TRBJ2-1
abundance: once

CDR3nt: TGTGCCACAGGACAAGAGACCCAGTACTTC
CDR3aa: CATGQETQYF
d_gene: .
v_gene: TRBV7-6
j_gene: TRBJ2-5
abundance: .

CDR3nt: TGTGCCAGCAGTGCCCCCCCGGGGGGTTCCCCCTACGAGCAGTACTTC
CDR3aa: CASSAPPGGSPYEQYF
d_gene: TRBD2
v_gene: TRBV28
j_gene: TRBJ2-7
abundance: many

CDR3nt: TGTGCCAGCACCCCCCCCGGCAGGGCGGGTACCCACAATGAGCAGTTCTTC
CDR3aa: CASTPPGRAGTHNEQFF
d_gene: .
v_gene: TRBV28
j_gene: TRBJ2-1
abundance: many

CDR3nt: TGTGCCAGCAGCTCACAGGGGATCGGAAACACCATATATTTT
CDR3aa: CASSSQGIGNTIYF
d_gene: TRBD1
v_gene: TRBV6-1
j_gene: TRBJ1-3
abundance: many

CDR3nt: TGCAGCGTGGCCGGGACAGGGTTTAATTCACCCCTCCACTTT
CDR3aa: CSVAGTGFNSPLHF
d_gene: TRBD1
v_gene: TRBV29-1
j_gene: TRBJ1-6
abundance: .

CDR3nt: TGTGCCAGTAGTTCCAGCCGGGACAGGGACCGAGAGCAGTACTTC
CDR3aa: CASSSSRDRDREQYF
d_gene: TRBD1
v_gene: TRBV19
j_gene: TRBJ2-7
abundance: .

CDR3nt: TGTGCCACCAGCAGAGAGGTGCCGCGGAATCAGCCCCAGCATTTT
CDR3aa: CATSREVPRNQPQHF
d_gene: .
v_gene: TRBV15
j_gene: TRBJ1-5
abundance: once

CDR3nt: TGTGCTAGCAGCTTAGTTCAGGGCTCCTACAATGAGCAGTTCTTC
CDR3aa: CASSLVQGSYNEQFF
d_gene: .
v_gene: TRBV7-7
j_gene: TRBJ2-1
abundance: many

CDR3nt: TGTGCCAGCAGAAACACAGGGGAGGGCGAAAAACTGTTTTTT
CDR3aa: CASRNTGEGEKLFF
d_gene: TRBD1
v_gene: TRBV12-3/TRBV12-4
j_gene: TRBJ1-4
abundance: many

CDR3nt: TGTGCCAGCAGCGTCGGGCTAGCTGACTACGAGCAGTACTTC
CDR3aa: CASSVGLADYEQYF
d_gene: .
v_gene: TRBV9
j_gene: TRBJ2-7
abundance: many

CDR3nt: TGTGCCAGCACCCTGGGGGGCCACTCTGGAAACACCATATATTTT
CDR3aa: CASTLGGHSGNTIYF
d_gene: .
v_gene: TRBV6-6
j_gene: TRBJ1-3
abundance: many

CDR3nt: TGTGCCACCAGTGATCCGGGACAGGGCGACTATGGCTACACCTTC
CDR3aa: CATSDPGQGDYGYTF
d_gene: TRBD1
v_gene: TRBV24-1
j_gene: TRBJ1-2
abundance: .

CDR3nt: TGTGCCAGCAGCACGTCAGGGGGCGCCAGGACAGATACGCAGTATTTT
CDR3aa: CASSTSGGARTDTQYF
d_gene: TRBD1
v_gene: TRBV7-3
j_gene: TRBJ2-3
abundance: .

CDR3nt: TGCAGTGCCAGCAGCCCTTCGCGGGGAACCTACGAGCAGTACTTC
CDR3aa: CSASSPSRGTYEQYF
d_gene: .
v_gene: TRBV20-1
j_gene: TRBJ2-7
abundance: .

CDR3nt: TGTGCCATCAAAGAGACTAGCGGAAAAGAGACCCAGTACTTC
CDR3aa: CAIKETSGKETQYF
d_gene: TRBD2
v_gene: TRBV10-3
j_gene: TRBJ2-5
abundance: .

CDR3nt: TGTGCCACCAGCGGAGACAGGGTCTACGAGCAGTACTTC
CDR3aa: CATSGDRVYEQYF
d_gene: TRBD1
v_gene: TRBV15
j_gene: TRBJ2-7
abundance: .

CDR3nt: TGTGCCAGCAGCTCGGCAGTGGGACGGAGACCCTACGAGCAGTACTTC
CDR3aa: CASSSAVGRRPYEQYF
d_gene: .
v_gene: TRBV7-9
j_gene: TRBJ2-7
abundance: medium-sized

CDR3nt: TGTGCCAGCAGGGAAGGGACAGGGACGTTATTGACTGAAGCTTTCTTT
CDR3aa: CASREGTGTLLTEAFF
d_gene: TRBD1
v_gene: TRBV25-1
j_gene: TRBJ1-1
abundance: .